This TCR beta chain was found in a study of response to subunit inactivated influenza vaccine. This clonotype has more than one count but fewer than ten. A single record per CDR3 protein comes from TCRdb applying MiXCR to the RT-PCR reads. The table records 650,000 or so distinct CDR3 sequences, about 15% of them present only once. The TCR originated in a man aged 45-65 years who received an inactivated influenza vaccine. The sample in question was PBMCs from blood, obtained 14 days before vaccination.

CDR3 sequence (DNA): TGCGCCAGCAGCCAAGCTTGGGAAATAGCCTACGAGCAGTACTTC. Translation gives CASSQAWEIAYEQYF. This chain uses TRBV4-3 with TRBJ2-7; D gene ambiguous. Trimming shortened V by 1 base and J by 2 bases, and 12 bases separated the two germline ends. The germline gives CDR1 LGHNA, CDR2 YSLEER. The CDR3 length is 15 residues.